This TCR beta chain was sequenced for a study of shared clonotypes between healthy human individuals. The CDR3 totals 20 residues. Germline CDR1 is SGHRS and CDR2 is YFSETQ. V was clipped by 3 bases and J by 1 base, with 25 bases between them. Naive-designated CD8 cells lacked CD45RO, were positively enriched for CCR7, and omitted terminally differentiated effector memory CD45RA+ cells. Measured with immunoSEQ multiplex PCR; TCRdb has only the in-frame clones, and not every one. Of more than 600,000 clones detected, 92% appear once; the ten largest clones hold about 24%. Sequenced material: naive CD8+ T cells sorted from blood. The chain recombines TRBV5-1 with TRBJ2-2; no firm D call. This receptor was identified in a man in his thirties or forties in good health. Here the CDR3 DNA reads TGCGCCAGCAGCTCTATCCTTTCTATGATATTAGGCGGGAACACCGGGGAGCTGTTTTTT. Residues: CASSSILSMILGGNTGELFF.